This TCR beta chain was profiled in a study of cytomegalovirus exposure and HLA in healthy donors. Across the study: The Caucasian-associated ancestry cluster contained approximately 81% of the approximately 430 genotyped donors.

General study points: A likely sequencing artifact accounted for one observed cluster of highly shared sequence variants.

The length of the CDR3 is 15 residues. CDR1 and CDR2 from the germline V gene are SNHLY and FYNNEI. The junction had 4 bases not matched to a gene; V was cut back by 6 bases and J by 0 bases. PCR was performed using 60 Vbeta and 13 Jbeta primers. Clones were sequenced by immunoSEQ multiplex PCR, and TCRdb holds only the in-frame ones, with some missing. This repertoire shows approximately 140,000 clones, about 80% found once; its top ten account for 1.5% to 2%. As concerns this clone: Its antigen is not known.

The sequence derives from a man aged 40-49 years in good health and CMV-seronegative. Sequences were obtained from PBMCs. This rearrangement joins TRBV2 to TRBJ1-3, with 8 bases lining up with TRBD1. The chain's CDR3 is CASRTGVFSGNTIYF. The CDR3 DNA follows: TGTGCCAGCAGGACAGGGGTATTCTCTGGAAACACCATATATTTT.